Reported below is one TCR beta chain. Its antigen is still unknown. In germline, CDR1 is MNHEY, CDR2 SVGAGI. Trimming cost V 5 bases and J 7 bases, with 17 bases left between them. The CDR3 extends over 15 amino acids. These data originate in a study of T cell responses to AZD1222 COVID-19 vaccine. Broader study findings: In a largely white British group with more females than males, clonal diversity was possibly underestimated. There were repertoire samples only from the period after the peak T cell response.

Using immunoSEQ multiplex PCR, the repertoire was profiled, and TCRdb retains in-frame clones only, with some absent. The sample lists about 110,000 clones, over 80% seen once, with approximately 7.6% in the top ten. The starting material was peripheral blood, obtained on day 0 of AZD1222 vaccination. The sequence was collected from an adult in good health. V gene TRBV6-5 combines with J gene TRBJ1-4; tentative D call: TRBD1 (6 bases). CDR3 coding DNA: TGTGCCAGCAGTCACAGGGCCCGGGGGGCTGAAAAACTGTTTTTT. Protein: CASSHRARGAEKLFF.